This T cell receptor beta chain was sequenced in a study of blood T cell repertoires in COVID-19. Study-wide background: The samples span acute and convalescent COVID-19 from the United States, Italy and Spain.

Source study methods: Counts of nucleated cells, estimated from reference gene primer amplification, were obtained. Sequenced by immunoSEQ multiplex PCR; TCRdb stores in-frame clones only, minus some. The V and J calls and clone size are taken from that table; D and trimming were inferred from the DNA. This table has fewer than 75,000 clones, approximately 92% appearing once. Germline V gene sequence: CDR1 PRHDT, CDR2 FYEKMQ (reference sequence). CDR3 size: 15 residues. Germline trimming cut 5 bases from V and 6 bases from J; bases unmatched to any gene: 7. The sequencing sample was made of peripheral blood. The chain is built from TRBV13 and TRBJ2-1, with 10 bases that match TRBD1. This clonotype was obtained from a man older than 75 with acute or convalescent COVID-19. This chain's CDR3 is CASSPGTGVGNEQFF. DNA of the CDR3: TGTGCCAGCAGCCCTGGGACAGGGGTAGGCAATGAGCAGTTCTTC.